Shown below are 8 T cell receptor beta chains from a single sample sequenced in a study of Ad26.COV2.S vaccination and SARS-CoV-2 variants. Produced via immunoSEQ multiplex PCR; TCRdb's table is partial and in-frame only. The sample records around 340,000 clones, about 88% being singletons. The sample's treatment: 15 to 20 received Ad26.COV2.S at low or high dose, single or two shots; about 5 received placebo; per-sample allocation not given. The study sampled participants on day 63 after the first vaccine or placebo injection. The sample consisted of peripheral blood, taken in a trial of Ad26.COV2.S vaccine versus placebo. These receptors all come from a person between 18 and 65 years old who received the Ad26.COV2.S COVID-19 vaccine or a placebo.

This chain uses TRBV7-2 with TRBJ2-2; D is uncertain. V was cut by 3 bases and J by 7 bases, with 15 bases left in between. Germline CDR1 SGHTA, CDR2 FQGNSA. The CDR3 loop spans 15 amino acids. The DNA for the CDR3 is TGTGCCAGCAGCTTCGATACGGACCCCGGCGGGGAGCTGTTTTTT. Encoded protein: CASSFDTDPGGELFF.

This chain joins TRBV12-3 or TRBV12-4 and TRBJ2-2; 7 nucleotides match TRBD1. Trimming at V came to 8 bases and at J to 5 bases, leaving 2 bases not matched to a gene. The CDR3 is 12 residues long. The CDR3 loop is CASARGTGELFF. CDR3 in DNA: TGTGCCAGCGCCAGGGGGACCGGGGAGCTGTTTTTT.

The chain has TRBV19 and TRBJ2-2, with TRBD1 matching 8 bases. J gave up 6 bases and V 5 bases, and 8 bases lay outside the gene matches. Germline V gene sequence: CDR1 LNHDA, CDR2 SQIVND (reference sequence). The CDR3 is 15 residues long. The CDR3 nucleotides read TGTGCCAGTAGTGCCACAGGGGGAATATCCGGGGAGCTGTTTTTT. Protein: CASSATGGISGELFF.

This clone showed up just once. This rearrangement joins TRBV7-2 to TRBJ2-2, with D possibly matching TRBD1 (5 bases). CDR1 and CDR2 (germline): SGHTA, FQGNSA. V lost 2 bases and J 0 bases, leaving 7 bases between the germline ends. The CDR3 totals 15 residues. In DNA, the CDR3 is TGTGCCAGCAGCTTAATACAGGCGAACACCGGGGAGCTGTTTTTT. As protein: CASSLIQANTGELFF. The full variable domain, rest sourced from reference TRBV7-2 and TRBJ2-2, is GAGVSQSPSNKVTEKGKDVELRCDPISGHTALYWYRQSLGQGLEFLIYFQGNSAPDKSGLPSDRFSAERTGGSVSTLTIQRTQQEDSAVYLCASSLIQANTGELFFGEGSRLTVL.

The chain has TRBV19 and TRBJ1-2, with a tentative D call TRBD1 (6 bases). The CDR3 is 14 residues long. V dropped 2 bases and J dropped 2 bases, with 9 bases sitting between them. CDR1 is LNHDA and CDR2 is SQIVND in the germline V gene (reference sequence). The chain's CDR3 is CASSIWGQNYGYTF. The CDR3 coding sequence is TGTGCCAGTAGTATATGGGGGCAGAACTATGGCTACACCTTC.

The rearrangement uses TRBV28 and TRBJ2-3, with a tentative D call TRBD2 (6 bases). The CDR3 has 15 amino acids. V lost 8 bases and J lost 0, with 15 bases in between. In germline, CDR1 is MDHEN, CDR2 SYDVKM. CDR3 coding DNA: TGTGCCAGCTCTGGGCCAGGGAGGAGCACAGATACGCAGTATTTT. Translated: CASSGPGRSTDTQYF.

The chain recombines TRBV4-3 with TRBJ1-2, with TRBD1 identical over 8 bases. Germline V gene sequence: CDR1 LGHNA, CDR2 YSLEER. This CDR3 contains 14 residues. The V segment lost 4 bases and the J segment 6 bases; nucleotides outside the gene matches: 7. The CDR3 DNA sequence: TGCGCCAGCAGCCCCGGGGCAGGGGGCGATGGCTACACCTTC. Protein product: CASSPGAGGDGYTF.

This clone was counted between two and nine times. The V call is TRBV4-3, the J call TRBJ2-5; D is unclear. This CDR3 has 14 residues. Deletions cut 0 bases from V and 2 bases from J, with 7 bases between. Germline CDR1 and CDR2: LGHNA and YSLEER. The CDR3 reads CASSQDVYQETQYF. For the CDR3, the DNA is TGCGCCAGCAGCCAAGACGTTTATCAAGAGACCCAGTACTTC.